A selection of T cell receptor beta chains follows, all from one sample in a study of blood T cells in healthy people across ages. TCRdb re-analysed the 5' RACE reads in MiXCR, keeping a single row per CDR3 protein. The sample contains approximately 730,000 distinct CDR3 sequences, roughly 50% of which appear only once. Sequencing input: blood. The receptor source for this set is an older man in good health. The CDR3 runs from the conserved cysteine through the conserved F or W. Fields, in order: V gene, clone size, J gene, D gene, CDR3 DNA, CDR3 protein. A D gene is named only where the DNA matches it firmly. For some rows the clone size is stated as once, few or many, or as a class when expanded; others skip it.

V: TRBV28; size: few; J: TRBJ2-6; D: .; DNA: TGCCGCAACTCTGGGGCCAACGTCCTGACTTTC; CDR3: CRNSGANVLTF
V: TRBV6-5; size: .; J: TRBJ2-7; D: TRBD2; DNA: TGTGCCAGCAGTTACTCGGCTAGCGGGGGCTACGAGCAGTACTTC; CDR3: CASSYSASGGYEQYF
V: TRBV6-5; size: .; J: TRBJ2-7; D: .; DNA: TGTGCCAGCGGCCTAGAGCGGTACGAGCAGTACTTC; CDR3: CASGLERYEQYF
V: TRBV6-1; size: few; J: TRBJ2-7; D: .; DNA: TGTGCCAGCAGTGGATCACCAGGGGAGCAGTACTTC; CDR3: CASSGSPGEQYF
V: TRBV21-1; size: .; J: TRBJ2-7; D: .; DNA: TGTGCCAGCAGCAAAGTATCTTCCTCTAGCGGGGCATACTACGAGCAGTACTTC; CDR3: CASSKVSSSSGAYYEQYF
V: TRBV7-9; size: .; J: TRBJ2-5; D: .; DNA: TGTGCCAGCAGCTTAGCGCCGGCGGGGAGCGAGACCCAGTACTTC; CDR3: CASSLAPAGSETQYF
V: TRBV20-1; size: .; J: TRBJ2-1; D: TRBD2; DNA: TGCAGTGCTAGGCGAGCGGGAGGGCGCAATGAGCAGTTCTTC; CDR3: CSARRAGGRNEQFF
V: TRBV4-1; size: few; J: TRBJ2-7; D: TRBD1; DNA: TGCGCCAGCAGCCAGGGGGACAGACGAGCCGAGCAGTACTTC; CDR3: CASSQGDRRAEQYF
V: TRBV20-1; size: .; J: TRBJ2-5; D: TRBD2; DNA: TGCAGTGCTAGTGGGGGGGGAGGGATCCAAGAGACCCAGTACTTC; CDR3: CSASGGGGIQETQYF
V: TRBV5-4; size: few; J: TRBJ2-1; D: TRBD2; DNA: TGTGCCAGCAGCTTTCCTAGCGGGGGTTACAATGAGCAGTTCTTC; CDR3: CASSFPSGGYNEQFF
V: TRBV5-6; size: .; J: TRBJ1-1; D: .; DNA: TGTGCCAGCAGCCCCGGGACTGATGAAGCTTTCTTT; CDR3: CASSPGTDEAFF
V: TRBV24-1; size: .; J: TRBJ2-4; D: .; DNA: TGTGCCACCAGTGAATCCGGGACATTGTTATATGAGCAGTACTTC; CDR3: CATSESGTLLYEQYF
V: TRBV2; size: once; J: TRBJ2-3; D: TRBD1; DNA: TGTGCCAGCAGACCGGAGGGACAGGGGTACAGATACGCGTATTTT; CDR3: CASRPEGQGYRYAYF
V: TRBV11-2; size: .; J: TRBJ2-7; D: TRBD1; DNA: TGTGCCAGCAGCTTAGGGTGGGGGACAGGGGGCTACGAGCAGTACTTC; CDR3: CASSLGWGTGGYEQYF
V: TRBV6-1; size: many; J: TRBJ2-1; D: TRBD1; DNA: TGTGCCAGCAGTGTCACAGGGGGTTACGCCTCCTACAATGAGCAGTTCTTC; CDR3: CASSVTGGYASYNEQFF
V: TRBV20-1; size: .; J: TRBJ2-1; D: TRBD1; DNA: TGCAGTGCTAGCAGGGGTGAGCGGCCAGGGGGCAATGAGCAGTTCTTC; CDR3: CSASRGERPGGNEQFF
V: TRBV12-3/TRBV12-4; size: .; J: TRBJ1-1; D: .; DNA: TGTGCCAGCAGTTTGTGGGGGGCAGGCACTGAAGCTTTCTTT; CDR3: CASSLWGAGTEAFF
V: TRBV5-1; size: few; J: TRBJ1-2; D: TRBD1; DNA: TGCGCCAGCAGCTGGGACCGACAGGGTTTAGTGGGCGGCTACACCTTC; CDR3: CASSWDRQGLVGGYTF
V: TRBV24-1; size: .; J: TRBJ1-5; D: TRBD1; DNA: TGTGCCACCAGTGATTCAGGGGGGGATCAGCCCCAGCATTTT; CDR3: CATSDSGGDQPQHF
V: TRBV29-1; size: .; J: TRBJ1-2; D: TRBD1; DNA: TGCAGCGCCTGGACAGGGGGCTACTATGGCTACACCTTC; CDR3: CSAWTGGYYGYTF
V: TRBV28; size: .; J: TRBJ2-2; D: TRBD1; DNA: TGTGCCAGCAGTTTTCTGAGGGGGCGCAGGAACACCGGGGAGCTGTTTTTT; CDR3: CASSFLRGRRNTGELFF
V: TRBV20-1; size: .; J: TRBJ1-5; D: TRBD1; DNA: TGCAGTGCTAGAGATCGTCCAGGGGGCTGGAATCAGCCCCAGCATTTT; CDR3: CSARDRPGGWNQPQHF
V: TRBV5-6; size: few; J: TRBJ2-1; D: .; DNA: TGTGCCAGCAGCTTGACAGTCAATGAGCAGTTCTTC; CDR3: CASSLTVNEQFF
V: TRBV7-2; size: once; J: TRBJ1-1; D: TRBD1; DNA: TGTGCCAGCAGCCCTAGACAGGGAAAGTCTGAAGCTTTCTTT; CDR3: CASSPRQGKSEAFF
V: TRBV18; size: .; J: TRBJ1-2; D: .; DNA: TGTGCCAGCTCACCTCCACTGGATACTACAGGCTACACCTTC; CDR3: CASSPPLDTTGYTF
V: TRBV15; size: many; J: TRBJ2-5; D: TRBD1; DNA: TGTGCCACCAGCAGAACAGGGGTGGGAGAGACCCAGTACTTC; CDR3: CATSRTGVGETQYF
V: TRBV4-2; size: .; J: TRBJ1-1; D: .; DNA: TGTGCCAGCAGCCATCATTCGGGGGAAAACACTGAAGCTTTCTTT; CDR3: CASSHHSGENTEAFF
V: TRBV12-3/TRBV12-4; size: .; J: TRBJ2-1; D: TRBD1; DNA: TGTGCCAGCAGGCCTAGGGGGCCCAATGAGCAGTTCTTC; CDR3: CASRPRGPNEQFF
V: TRBV12-5; size: .; J: TRBJ1-1; D: .; DNA: TGTGCTAGTGGTTTGTATCAGTCGGGCGTTTTCTTT; CDR3: CASGLYQSGVFF
V: TRBV6-1; size: .; J: TRBJ2-1; D: TRBD2; DNA: TGTGCCAGGTCGGGGGGGGGGATCTCCTACAATGAGCAGTTCTTC; CDR3: CARSGGGISYNEQFF
V: TRBV2; size: .; J: TRBJ2-1; D: TRBD2; DNA: TGTGCCAGCAGCCGATCACGGACTAGCGGGAGGGCGTCCTTGTTTAATGAGCAGTTCTTC; CDR3: CASSRSRTSGRASLFNEQFF
V: TRBV30; size: .; J: TRBJ2-7; D: TRBD2; DNA: TGTGCCTGGAGTCAATTTAGCGGGAGTAATCGGTCCTACGAGCAGTACTTC; CDR3: CAWSQFSGSNRSYEQYF
V: TRBV24-1; size: .; J: TRBJ2-3; D: TRBD2; DNA: TGTGCCACCAGTGAGGGGCCTGGGGACTATAGAAATAAGGACGCGTATTTT; CDR3: CATSEGPGDYRNKDAYF
V: TRBV7-8; size: once; J: TRBJ2-6; D: TRBD1; DNA: TGTGCCAGCAGCCCAGGGCCGGGGACAGGAACCAAACTCGTATCTGGGGCCAACGTCCTGACTTTC; CDR3: CASSPGPGTGTKLVSGANVLTF
V: TRBV11-2; size: .; J: TRBJ2-7; D: TRBD2; DNA: TGTGCCAGCAGCTCCTCGACCGGGACTAGCGGGAGGCTAAGCTCCTACGAGCAGTACTTC; CDR3: CASSSSTGTSGRLSSYEQYF
V: TRBV7-2; size: few; J: TRBJ1-2; D: .; DNA: TGTGCCAGCAGCCCGAGATTCGACTCCTATGGCTACACCTTC; CDR3: CASSPRFDSYGYTF
V: TRBV2; size: .; J: TRBJ2-7; D: TRBD1; DNA: TGTGCCAGCAGTGAGAGTAAATGGGGACAGCAGATTTACGAGCAGTACTTC; CDR3: CASSESKWGQQIYEQYF
V: TRBV28; size: .; J: TRBJ2-1; D: TRBD1; DNA: TGTGCCAGCAGTTTAGCCGGGACAGTGAACGATGAGCAGTTCTTC; CDR3: CASSLAGTVNDEQFF
V: TRBV7-2; size: few; J: TRBJ1-2; D: TRBD1; DNA: TGTGCCAGCAGTCGAGGGACAGAATATGGCTACACCTTC; CDR3: CASSRGTEYGYTF
V: TRBV3-1; size: few; J: TRBJ2-4; D: .; DNA: TGTGCCAGCAGCCAAGACAGGGCTAGCATTCAGTACTTC; CDR3: CASSQDRASIQYF
V: TRBV9; size: .; J: TRBJ2-2; D: TRBD2; DNA: TGTGCCAGCAGCGGGGGACTAGCGATCAACACCGGGGAGCTGTTTTTT; CDR3: CASSGGLAINTGELFF
V: TRBV29-1; size: many; J: TRBJ2-3; D: .; DNA: TGCAGCGTTGAAGGTGGGAGCACAGATACGCAGTATTTT; CDR3: CSVEGGSTDTQYF
V: TRBV24-1; size: .; J: TRBJ2-3; D: TRBD1; DNA: TGTGCCACCAGTGATTTCCGGACAGGGACTCACAGATACGCGTATTTT; CDR3: CATSDFRTGTHRYAYF
V: TRBV19; size: .; J: TRBJ2-1; D: .; DNA: TGTGCCAGTAGTTACTCGAGTTTGGACAATGAGCAGTTCTTC; CDR3: CASSYSSLDNEQFF
V: TRBV9; size: .; J: TRBJ2-6; D: .; DNA: TGTGCCAGCAGCGCCACGGCCGGGGTGTCTGGGGCCAACGTCCTGACTTTC; CDR3: CASSATAGVSGANVLTF
V: TRBV20-1; size: .; J: TRBJ2-1; D: TRBD2; DNA: TGCAGTGCTAGAGATCTTCGCGGGAGTGACTACAATGAGCAGTTCTTC; CDR3: CSARDLRGSDYNEQFF
V: TRBV27; size: few; J: TRBJ1-2; D: TRBD1; DNA: TGTGCCAGCAAAACGGGACAGGGCCATGGCTACACCTTC; CDR3: CASKTGQGHGYTF
V: TRBV29-1; size: .; J: TRBJ2-2; D: .; DNA: TGCAGCGCTGGGGTCAGTGGAAAGGGGGAGCTGTTTTTT; CDR3: CSAGVSGKGELFF
V: TRBV2; size: once; J: TRBJ1-1; D: TRBD1; DNA: TGTGCCAGCAGTGCAAACAGGGGCCCGAACACTGAAGCTTTCTTT; CDR3: CASSANRGPNTEAFF
V: TRBV2; size: .; J: TRBJ2-5; D: .; DNA: TGTGCCAGCAGATTAGACCGTACGGGGCAAGAGACCCAGTACTTC; CDR3: CASRLDRTGQETQYF
V: TRBV4-1; size: .; J: TRBJ1-1; D: .; DNA: TGCGCCAGCAGCCAAGTCCCCGGGAGCGCTTTCTTT; CDR3: CASSQVPGSAFF
V: TRBV9; size: many; J: TRBJ2-3; D: TRBD2; DNA: TGTGCCAGCAGCGTAGGCACTAGCGGGAACACAGATACGCAGTATTTT; CDR3: CASSVGTSGNTDTQYF
V: TRBV6-5; size: .; J: TRBJ1-2; D: .; DNA: TGTGCCAGCACTTTACGGGCAGGGCTTAGTTATGGCTACACCTTC; CDR3: CASTLRAGLSYGYTF
V: TRBV5-1; size: .; J: TRBJ2-5; D: .; DNA: TGCGCCAGCAGCTTGGAGACAGATGCAGGGACCCAGTACTTC; CDR3: CASSLETDAGTQYF
V: TRBV6-5; size: .; J: TRBJ2-3; D: .; DNA: TGTGCCAGCAGTTACAGAATTGAGGGACTCGGATACACAGATACGCAGTATTTT; CDR3: CASSYRIEGLGYTDTQYF